This paragraph covers one TCR beta chain sequence. Antigen specificity is unknown. This record comes from a study of cytomegalovirus exposure and HLA in healthy donors. Whole-study results and caveats: The authors enumerated over 150 TCR beta chains as linked to cytomegalovirus. Sequencing probably produced one cluster of sequence variants that were highly shared. Immune exposure information comprised only CMV serostatus.

Primers: 60 Vbeta forward and 13 Jbeta reverse. Some clones are missing from TCRdb's copy, which holds only in-frame ones; the method was immunoSEQ multiplex PCR. The sample records around 150,000 clones, approximately 86% being singletons. Germline assignment: CDR1 MNHEY and CDR2 SMNVEV (reference sequence). With 6 bases removed from V and 7 bases from J, the gap between germline ends came to 16 bases. This CDR3 has 13 amino acids. Sequencing was done on a sample of PBMCs. The V gene is TRBV27, the J gene TRBJ2-7; possible D gene TRBD2, 7 bases. The sequence came from a woman aged 18-29 years in good health and CMV-seronegative. The CDR3 spells CASRMGGAWEQYF. The CDR3 DNA reads as TGTGCCAGCAGGATGGGGGGGGCTTGGGAGCAGTACTTC.